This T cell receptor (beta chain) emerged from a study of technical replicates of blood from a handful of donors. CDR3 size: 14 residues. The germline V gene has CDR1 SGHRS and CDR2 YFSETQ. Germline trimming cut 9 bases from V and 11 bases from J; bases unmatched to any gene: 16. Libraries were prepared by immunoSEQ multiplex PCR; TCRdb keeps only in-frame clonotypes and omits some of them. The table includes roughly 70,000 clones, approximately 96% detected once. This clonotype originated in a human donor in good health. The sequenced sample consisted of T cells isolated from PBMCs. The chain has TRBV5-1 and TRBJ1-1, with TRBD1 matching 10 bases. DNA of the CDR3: TGCGCCAACGGTCAGGACCGGGACAGGGGCTCCGCTTTCTTT. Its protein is CANGQDRDRGSAFF.